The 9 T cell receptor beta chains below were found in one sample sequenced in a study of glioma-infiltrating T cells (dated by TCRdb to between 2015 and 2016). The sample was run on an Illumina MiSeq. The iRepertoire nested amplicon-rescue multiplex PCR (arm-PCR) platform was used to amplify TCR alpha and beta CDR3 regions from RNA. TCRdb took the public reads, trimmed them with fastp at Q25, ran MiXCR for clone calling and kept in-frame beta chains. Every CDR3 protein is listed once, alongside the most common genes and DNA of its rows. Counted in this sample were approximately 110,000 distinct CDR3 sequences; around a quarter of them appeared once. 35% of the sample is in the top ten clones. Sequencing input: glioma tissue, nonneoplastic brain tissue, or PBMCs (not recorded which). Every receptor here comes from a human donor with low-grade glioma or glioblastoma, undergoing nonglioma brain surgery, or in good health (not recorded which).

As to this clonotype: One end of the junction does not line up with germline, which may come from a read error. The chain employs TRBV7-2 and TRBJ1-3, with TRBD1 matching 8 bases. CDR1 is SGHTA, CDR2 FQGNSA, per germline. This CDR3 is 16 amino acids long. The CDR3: CASSLNRGGVGNTIYF. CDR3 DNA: TGTGCAAGCAGCTTAAACAGGGGGGGAGTTGGAAACACCATATATTTT.

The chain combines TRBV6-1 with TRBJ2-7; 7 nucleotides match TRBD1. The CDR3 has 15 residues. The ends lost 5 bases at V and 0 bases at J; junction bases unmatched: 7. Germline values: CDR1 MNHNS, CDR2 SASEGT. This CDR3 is CASSYADRSSYEQYF. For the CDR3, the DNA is TGTGCCAGCAGTTACGCGGACAGGTCCTCCTACGAGCAGTACTTC.

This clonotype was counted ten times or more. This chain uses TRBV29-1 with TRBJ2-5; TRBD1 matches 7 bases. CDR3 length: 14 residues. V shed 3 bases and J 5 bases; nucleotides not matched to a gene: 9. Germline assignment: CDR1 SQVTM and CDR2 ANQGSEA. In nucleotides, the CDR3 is TGCAGCGTTGAGATGACAGGGAAGTTTGAGACCCAGTACTTC. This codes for CSVEMTGKFETQYF. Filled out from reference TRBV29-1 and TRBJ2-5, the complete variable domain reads SAVISQKPSRDICQRGTSLTIQCQVDSQVTMMFWYRQQPGQSLTLIATANQGSEATYESGFVIDKFPISRPNLTFSTLTVSNMSPEDSSIYLCSVEMTGKFETQYFGPGTRLLVL.

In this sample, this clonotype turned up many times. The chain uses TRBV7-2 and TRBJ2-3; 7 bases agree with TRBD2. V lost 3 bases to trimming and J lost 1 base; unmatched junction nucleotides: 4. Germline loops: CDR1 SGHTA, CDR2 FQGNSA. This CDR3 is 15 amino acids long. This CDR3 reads CASSFRGSRTDTQYF. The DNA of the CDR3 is TGTGCCAGCAGCTTCCGCGGGAGTCGCACAGATACGCAGTATTTT.

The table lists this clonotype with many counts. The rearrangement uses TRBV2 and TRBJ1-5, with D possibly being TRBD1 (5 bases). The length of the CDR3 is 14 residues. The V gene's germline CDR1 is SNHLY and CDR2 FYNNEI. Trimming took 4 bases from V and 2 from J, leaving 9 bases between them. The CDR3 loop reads CASSGQLGNQPQHF. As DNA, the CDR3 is TGTGCCAGCAGTGGACAGCTAGGCAATCAGCCCCAGCATTTT.

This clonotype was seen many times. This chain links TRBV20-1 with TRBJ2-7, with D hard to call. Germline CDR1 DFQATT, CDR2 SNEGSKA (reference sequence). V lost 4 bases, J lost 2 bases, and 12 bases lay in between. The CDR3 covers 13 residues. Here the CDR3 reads CSATYSPAYEQYF. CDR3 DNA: TGCAGTGCTACGTATTCCCCCGCCTACGAGCAGTACTTC.

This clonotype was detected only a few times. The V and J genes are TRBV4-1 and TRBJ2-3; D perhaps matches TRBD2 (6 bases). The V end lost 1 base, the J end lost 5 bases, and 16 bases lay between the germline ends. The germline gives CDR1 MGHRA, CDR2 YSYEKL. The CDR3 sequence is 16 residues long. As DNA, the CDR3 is TGCGCCAGCAGCCAAGGGGCGGGAAGTTTCGGAGATACGCAGTATTTT. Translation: CASSQGAGSFGDTQYF.

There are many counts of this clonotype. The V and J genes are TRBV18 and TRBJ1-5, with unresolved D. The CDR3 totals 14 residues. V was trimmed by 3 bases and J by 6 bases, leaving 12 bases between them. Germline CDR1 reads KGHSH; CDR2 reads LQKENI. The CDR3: CASSPTEGFQPQHF. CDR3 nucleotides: TGTGCCAGCTCACCCACGGAGGGTTTTCAGCCCCAGCATTTT.

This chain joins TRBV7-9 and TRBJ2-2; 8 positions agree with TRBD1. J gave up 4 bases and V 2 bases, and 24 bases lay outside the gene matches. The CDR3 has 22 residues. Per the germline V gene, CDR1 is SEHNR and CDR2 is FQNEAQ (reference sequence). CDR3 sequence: CASSLRDRDRQKSITITGELFF. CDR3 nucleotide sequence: TGTGCCAGCAGCTTAAGGGACCGGGACAGGCAGAAGAGTATCACCATCACCGGGGAGCTGTTTTTT.